This passage covers 16 T cell receptor beta chains from one sample sequenced in a study of shared clonotypes between healthy human individuals. Method: immunoSEQ multiplex PCR; TCRdb's copy keeps in-frame clones and lacks some. The sample consists of roughly 2.4 million clones, approximately 94% of them appearing once. Sequenced material: naive CD4+ T cells sorted from blood. The subset: CD45RA+ positively selected. The origin of the receptors is a man aged 18 to 29 in good health.

This chain uses TRBV6-6 with TRBJ1-2; perhaps TRBD1 as D (6 bases). The CDR3 runs to 16 residues. V was cut by 3 bases and J by 1 base, with 15 bases left in between. CDR1 is MNHNY, CDR2 SVGAGI, per germline (reference sequence). In DNA form, the CDR3 reads TGTGCCAGCAGTTATTCGAGGGGGGCGAATAACTATGGCTACACCTTC. It is translated as CASSYSRGANNYGYTF.

The chain links TRBV2 to TRBJ2-5, with D perhaps given as TRBD1 or TRBD2 (6 bases each). Germline CDR1 and CDR2: SNHLY and FYNNEI. The CDR3 spans 15 residues. Between the trimmed V and J ends, which lost 5 bases and 0 bases, there was a span of 13 bases. CDR3 sequence reads: CASSTDGGYQETQYF. CDR3 nucleotides: TGTGCCAGCAGTACTGACGGGGGCTACCAAGAGACCCAGTACTTC.

V and J are TRBV10-3 and TRBJ1-6; D gene ambiguous. CDR1 is ENHRY and CDR2 is SYGVKD in the germline V gene. The germline V and J ends were trimmed by 0 bases and 3 bases, with 18 bases remaining between them. The CDR3 is 19 residues long. CDR3 residues: CAISESLTSRQFYNSPLHF. The CDR3 DNA is TGTGCCATCAGTGAGTCATTGACTAGTAGGCAGTTCTATAATTCACCCCTCCACTTT.

This rearrangement joins TRBV5-8 to TRBJ1-5, with no clear D. There are 12 residues in the CDR3. Trimming left V 0 bases short and J 10 bases short, with 8 bases between. Germline assignment: CDR1 SGHTS and CDR2 YDEGEE. The CDR3 bases are TGTGCCAGCAGCTTGGGCTCACGTCCCCAGCATTTT. As protein: CASSLGSRPQHF.

This clone was counted once. This chain connects TRBV5-1 to TRBJ2-1; D possibly matches TRBD1 or TRBD2 (5 bases each). The CDR3 runs 17 residues. V lost 0 bases to trimming and J lost 0 bases, with 13 bases between them. Per the germline V gene, CDR1 is SGHRS and CDR2 is YFSETQ. The CDR3 DNA reads TGCGCCAGCAGCTTGGAATCGTGGGGGAGCTCCTACAATGAGCAGTTCTTC. Protein product: CASSLESWGSSYNEQFF.

The V and J genes are TRBV19 and TRBJ1-5, with D uncertain. Looked up from germline, CDR1 is LNHDA and CDR2 is SQIVND (reference sequence). The germline V and J ends were trimmed by 4 bases and 7 bases, with 17 bases remaining between them. The CDR3 consists of 15 residues. In DNA form, the CDR3 reads TGTGCCAGTAGTACCCTTCCACGGGGTTCACAGCCCCAGCATTTT. This encodes CASSTLPRGSQPQHF.

As concerns this clone: This specimen includes other DNA sequences encoding the same CDR3. The chain combines TRBV5-1 with TRBJ2-5; D tentatively reads TRBD1 or TRBD2 (5 bases each). V was cut by 0 bases and J by 4 bases, with 13 bases left in between. The CDR3 extends over 15 amino acids. Germline V gene lookup returns CDR1 SGHRS and CDR2 YFSETQ. The CDR3 bases are TGCGCCAGCAGCTTGGATGGGACGAGAGGAGAGACCCAGTACTTC. The encoded protein is CASSLDGTRGETQYF. The full variable domain, its missing parts supplied by reference TRBV5-1 and TRBJ2-5, is KAGVTQTPRYLIKTRGQQVTLSCSPISGHRSVSWYQQTPGQGLQFLFEYFSETQRNKGNFPGRFSGRQFSNSRSEMNVSTLELGDSALYLCASSLDGTRGETQYFGPGTRLLVL.

Of note for this clone: This sample also contains other DNA sequences that code for the same CDR3. The chain employs TRBV7-8 and TRBJ1-6; D perhaps matches TRBD1 (6 bases). The V end lost 5 bases, the J end lost 7 bases, and 12 bases lay between the germline ends. From germline, CDR1 is SGHVS and CDR2 FQNEAQ. This CDR3 has 14 residues. CDR3 amino acids: CASSPGQGNSPLHF. DNA of the CDR3: TGTGCCAGCAGCCCCGGCCAGGGGAATTCACCCCTCCACTTT. The variable domain in full, with the rest retrieved from reference TRBV7-8 and TRBJ1-6, is GAGVSQSPRYKVAKRGQDVALRCDPISGHVSLFWYQQALGQGPEFLTYFQNEAQLDKSGLPSDRFFAERPEGSVSTLKIQRTQQEDSAVYLCASSPGQGNSPLHFGNGTRLTVT.

The J gene is TRBJ2-3, the V gene TRBV11-3; 12 nucleotides align to TRBD2. Trimming at V came to 5 bases and at J to 2 bases, leaving 5 bases not matched to a gene. Germline loops: CDR1 SGHNT, CDR2 YENEEA. The CDR3 contains 16 residues. The DNA for the CDR3 is TGTGCCAGCAGCCGGACTAGCGGGATCCTCACAGATACGCAGTATTTT. It codes for CASSRTSGILTDTQYF. Drawing the rest from reference TRBV11-3 and TRBJ2-3, the complete variable domain is EAGVVQSPRYKIIEKKQPVAFWCNPISGHNTLYWYLQNLGQGPELLIRYENEEAVDDSQLPKDRFSAERLKGVDSTLKIQPAELGDSAVYLCASSRTSGILTDTQYFGPGTRLTVL.

V and J are TRBV5-1 and TRBJ2-5; 9 bases are a match to TRBD1. Germline CDR1 SGHRS, CDR2 YFSETQ. After removal of 6 bases from V and 5 bases from J, the junction contained 11 bases not matched to a gene. CDR3 length equals 15 residues. The CDR3 DNA reads as TGCGCCAGCACGGACCCAACAGGGGGCGCGGAGACCCAGTACTTC. Its protein is CASTDPTGGAETQYF.

The gene calls are TRBV19 and TRBJ1-2; a weak D match, TRBD1 (5 bases). Trimming pared 3 bases from V and 5 bases from J, leaving 10 bases between. This CDR3 contains 13 residues. Germline assignment: CDR1 LNHDA and CDR2 SQIVND (reference sequence). Written as DNA, the CDR3 is TGTGCCAGTAGTATTATGGGACCTTATGGCTACACCTTC. Its translation is CASSIMGPYGYTF.

The V gene is TRBV5-1, the J gene TRBJ1-3, with D possibly TRBD1 on 5 matching bases. The germline CDR1 and CDR2 sequences are SGHRS and YFSETQ. The CDR3 runs 16 residues. The V and J ends lost 0 bases and 3 bases respectively, with 13 bases between them. The CDR3 sequence: CASSLAGTDYGNTIYF. The CDR3 coding sequence is TGCGCCAGCAGCTTGGCCGGGACCGACTATGGAAACACCATATATTTT.

This clone was seen a single time. The genes are TRBV6-5 and TRBJ1-1; D perhaps matches TRBD1 (6 bases). CDR1 and CDR2 from the germline V gene are MNHEY and SVGAGI. This CDR3 spans 12 amino acids. V was shortened by 1 base and J by 8 bases, with 8 bases between the two germline ends. CDR3 sequence reads: CASSYFTGEAFF. The CDR3 DNA is TGTGCCAGCAGTTACTTCACAGGGGAAGCTTTCTTT.

The CDR3 DNA sequence: TGTGCCAGCAGTGACGTAGCGGGAAGGAGTGAGCAGTTCTTC. Amino acid sequence: CASSDVAGRSEQFF. The genes are TRBV6-4 and TRBJ2-1, with 8 bases identical to TRBD2. Germline assignment: CDR1 MRHNA and CDR2 SNTAGT. The CDR3 spans 14 residues. V lost 2 bases and J lost 9; bases outside the gene matches: 6.

As for this clone: Different DNA sequences within this sample yield the same CDR3. The rearrangement uses TRBV30 and TRBJ1-1; D is perhaps TRBD1 (6 bases). CDR1 and CDR2 (germline): GTSNPN, SVGIG (reference sequence). Trimming removed 0 bases from V and 5 bases from J, with 13 bases in between. The CDR3 runs 14 residues. This CDR3 is CAWSVGTGRTEAFF. CDR3 nucleotide sequence: TGTGCCTGGAGTGTAGGTACAGGGAGGACTGAAGCTTTCTTT.

In this sample, this clone turned up a few times. The chain joins TRBV25-1 to TRBJ2-7, with 8 bases identical to TRBD1. Looked up from germline, CDR1 is MGHDK and CDR2 is SYGVNS. V shed 3 bases and J 7 bases; nucleotides not matched to a gene: 8. The CDR3 length is 14 residues. The CDR3 spells CASSERTGSGEQYF. The CDR3 DNA follows: TGTGCCAGCAGTGAGAGGACAGGGTCGGGTGAGCAGTACTTC.